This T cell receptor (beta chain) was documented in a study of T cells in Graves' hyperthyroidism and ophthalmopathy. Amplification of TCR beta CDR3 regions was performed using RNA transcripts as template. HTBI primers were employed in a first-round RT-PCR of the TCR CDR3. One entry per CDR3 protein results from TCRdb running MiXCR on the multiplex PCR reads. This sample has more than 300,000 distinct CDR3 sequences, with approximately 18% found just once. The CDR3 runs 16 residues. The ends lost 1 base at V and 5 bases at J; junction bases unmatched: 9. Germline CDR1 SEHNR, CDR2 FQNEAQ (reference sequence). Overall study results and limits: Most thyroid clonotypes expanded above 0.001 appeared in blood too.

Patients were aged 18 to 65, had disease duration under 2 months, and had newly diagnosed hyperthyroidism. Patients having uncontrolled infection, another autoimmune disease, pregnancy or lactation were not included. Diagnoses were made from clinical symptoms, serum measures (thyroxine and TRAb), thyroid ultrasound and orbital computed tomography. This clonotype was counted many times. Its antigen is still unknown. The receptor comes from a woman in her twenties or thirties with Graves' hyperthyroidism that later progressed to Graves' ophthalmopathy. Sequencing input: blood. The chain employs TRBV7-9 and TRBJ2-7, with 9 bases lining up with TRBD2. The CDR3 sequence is CASSLVRGLALHEQYF. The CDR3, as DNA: TGTGCCAGCAGCTTAGTTCGGGGACTAGCACTCCACGAGCAGTACTTC.